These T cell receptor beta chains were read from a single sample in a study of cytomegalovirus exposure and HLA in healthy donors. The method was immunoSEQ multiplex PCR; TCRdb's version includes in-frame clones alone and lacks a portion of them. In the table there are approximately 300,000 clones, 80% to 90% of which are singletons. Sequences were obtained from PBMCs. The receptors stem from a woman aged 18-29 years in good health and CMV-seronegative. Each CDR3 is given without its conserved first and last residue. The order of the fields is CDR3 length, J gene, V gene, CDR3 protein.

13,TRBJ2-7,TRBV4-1,ASSLSLAGGGEQY
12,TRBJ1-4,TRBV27,ASSKGGDGEKLF
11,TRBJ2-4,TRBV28,ASSPTGDGIQY
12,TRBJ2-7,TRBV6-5,ASSRDLSSYEQY
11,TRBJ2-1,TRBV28,ASSGGTFNEQF
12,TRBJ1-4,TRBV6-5,ASRRGTGVEKLF
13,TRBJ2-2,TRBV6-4,ASRRTALDTGELF
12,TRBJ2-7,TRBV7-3,ASSPSAGARVQY
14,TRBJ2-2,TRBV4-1,ASSQKVGGAAGELF
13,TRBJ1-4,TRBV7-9,ASSSARRANEKLF
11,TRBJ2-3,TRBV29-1,SVEGAGTDTQY
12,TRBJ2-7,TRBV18,ASSPPGTGGEQY
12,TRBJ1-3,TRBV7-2,ASSTGNSGNTIY
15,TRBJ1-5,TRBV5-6,ASSLTTTGYGNQPQH
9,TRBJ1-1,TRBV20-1,SARGNTEAF
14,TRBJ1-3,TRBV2,ASSELYTASGNTIY